This entry lists 8 T cell receptor beta chains sequenced from one sample in a study of OX40 agonist ivuxolimab in advanced cancers. Sequenced by immunoSEQ multiplex PCR; TCRdb stores in-frame clones only, minus some. This table has tens of thousands of clones, 86% appearing once. Sample: CD4+ or CD8+ T cells sorted from blood, taken in a trial of the OX40 agonist ivuxolimab. These receptors were collected from an adult with an advanced solid tumor such as melanoma, head and neck, liver or kidney cancer.

The chain employs TRBV19 and TRBJ1-3; no clear D gene. Germline CDR1 reads LNHDA; CDR2 reads SQIVND (reference sequence). V lost 5 bases, J lost 0 bases, and 5 bases lay in between. CDR3 length: 13 amino acids. CDR3 DNA: TGTGCCAGTAGTGAGGACTCTGGAAACACCATATATTTT. It is translated as CASSEDSGNTIYF.

The chain links TRBV15 to TRBJ1-4, with D perhaps matching TRBD1 (6 bases). V dropped 0 bases and J dropped 8 bases, with 16 bases sitting between them. This CDR3 has 16 amino acids. Germline values: CDR1 LNHNV, CDR2 YYDKDF (reference sequence). This CDR3 reads CATSRDLLAGVEKLFF. The CDR3 coding sequence is TGTGCCACCAGCAGAGATTTGTTGGCAGGGGTCGAAAAACTGTTTTTT.

The chain couples TRBV7-2 to TRBJ1-2, with TRBD1 matching 8 bases. V trimming: 4 bases; J trimming: 5 bases; junction bases outside the gene matches: 15. The CDR3 loop spans 17 amino acids. Per the germline V gene, CDR1 is SGHTA and CDR2 is FQGNSA. The CDR3 DNA reads TGTGCCAGCAGCTCTGGGGGGGGTCGGACAGGGACATATGGCTACACCTTC. This codes for CASSSGGGRTGTYGYTF.

The genes are TRBV7-2 and TRBJ2-1; 8 bases fit TRBD2. The germline CDR1 and CDR2 sequences are SGHTA and FQGNSA. V shed 2 bases and J 8 bases; nucleotides not matched to a gene: 8. This CDR3 has 15 residues. This CDR3 reads CASSLRGSSGHEQFF. Written as DNA, the CDR3 is TGTGCCAGCAGCTTAAGGGGGTCTAGCGGGCATGAGCAGTTCTTC.

This clone was seen more than once but under ten times. J is TRBJ2-7 and V is TRBV9; D possibly matches TRBD1 or TRBD2 (5 bases each). With 2 bases removed from V and 0 bases from J, the gap between germline ends came to 12 bases. CDR3 length: 15 amino acids. The germline gives CDR1 SGDLS, CDR2 YYNGEE. The CDR3 sequence: CASSVGTQSSYEQYF. The CDR3 region has the DNA TGTGCCAGCAGCGTCGGGACGCAAAGCTCCTACGAGCAGTACTTC.

The V call is TRBV5-6, the J call TRBJ1-4, with D maybe TRBD1 (5 bases). Trimming removed 5 bases at V and 3 bases at J, with 14 bases between. The CDR3 spans 15 residues. CDR1 SGHDT and CDR2 YYEEEE come from the germline V gene. CDR3 in amino acids: CASRYYRNSNEKLFF. The CDR3 bases are TGTGCCAGCAGATATTACAGGAACTCTAATGAAAAACTGTTTTTT.

V is TRBV6-1 and J is TRBJ1-2; D not resolved. The V end lost 1 base, the J end lost 7 bases, and 4 bases lay between the germline ends. This CDR3 comprises 11 residues. CDR1 and CDR2 from the germline V gene are MNHNS and SASEGT. CDR3 sequence reads: CASSEESGYTF. Written as DNA, the CDR3 is TGTGCCAGCAGTGAAGAGAGTGGCTACACCTTC.

This chain connects TRBV9 to TRBJ1-4; TRBD1 might be the D (5 bases). Germline CDR1 is SGDLS and CDR2 is YYNGEE. CDR3 size: 14 residues. Trimming took 0 bases from V and 4 from J, leaving 7 bases between them. Written as DNA, the CDR3 is TGTGCCAGCAGCGTAGGACAGTATAATGAAAAACTGTTTTTT. As protein: CASSVGQYNEKLFF.